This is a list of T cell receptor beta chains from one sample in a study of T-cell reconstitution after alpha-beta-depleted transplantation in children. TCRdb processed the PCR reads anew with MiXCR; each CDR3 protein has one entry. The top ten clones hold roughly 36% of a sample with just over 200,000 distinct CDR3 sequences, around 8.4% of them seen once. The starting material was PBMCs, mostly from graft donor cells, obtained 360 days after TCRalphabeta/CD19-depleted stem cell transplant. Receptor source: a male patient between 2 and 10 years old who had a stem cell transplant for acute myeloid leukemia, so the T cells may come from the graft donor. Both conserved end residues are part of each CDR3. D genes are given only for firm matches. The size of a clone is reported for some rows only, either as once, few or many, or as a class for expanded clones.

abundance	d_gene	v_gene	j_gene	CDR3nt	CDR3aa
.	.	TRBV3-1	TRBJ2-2	TGTGCCAGCAGCCACTTTAGCCCCTCCGGGGAGCTGTTTTTT	CASSHFSPSGELFF
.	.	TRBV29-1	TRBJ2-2	TGCAGCATTTACACCGGGGAGCTGTTTTTT	CSIYTGELFF
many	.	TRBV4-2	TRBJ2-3	TGTGCCAGCAGCCAAGAAAGACCGAAAGGGGGTACGCAGTATTTT	CASSQERPKGGTQYF
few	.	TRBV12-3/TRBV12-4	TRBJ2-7	TGTGCCAGCAGTTTGGGCCACGAGCAGTACTTC	CASSLGHEQYF
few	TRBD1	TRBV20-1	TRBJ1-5	TGCAGTGCTACAGCACCACAGACGACAGACCGGGACAGGCGACCTTGGCCCCAGCATTTT	CSATAPQTTDRDRRPWPQHF
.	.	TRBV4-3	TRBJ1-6	TGCGCCAGCAGCCAAGATAGCGGGACCGGTAATTCACCCCTCCACTTT	CASSQDSGTGNSPLHF
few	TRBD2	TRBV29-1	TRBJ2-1	TGCAGCGTTGGGGTAGCGGGAGGCAGCTCCTACAATGAGCAGTTCTTC	CSVGVAGGSSYNEQFF
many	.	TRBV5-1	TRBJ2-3	TGCGCCAGCAGCTTGGCCCTTAACCCCACAGATACGCAGTATTTT	CASSLALNPTDTQYF
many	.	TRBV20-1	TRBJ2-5	TGCAGTGCGACCTGGACAGTTATCCAAGAGACCCAGTACTTC	CSATWTVIQETQYF
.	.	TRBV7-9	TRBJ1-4	TGTGCCAGCAGCTCGGGTCGAAATCAACTGTTTTTT	CASSSGRNQLFF
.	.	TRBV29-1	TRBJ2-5	TGCAGCGTTGGTTGGACAGCCACCCAAGAGACCCAGTACTTC	CSVGWTATQETQYF
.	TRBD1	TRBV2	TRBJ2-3	TGTGCCAGCAGTCCAAGGACAGGGACCAATACGCAGTATTTT	CASSPRTGTNTQYF
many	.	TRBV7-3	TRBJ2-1	TGTGCCAGCAGCTCGCCCTCCGGGACCAACAATGAGCAGTTCTTC	CASSSPSGTNNEQFF
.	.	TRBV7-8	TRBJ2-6	TGTGCCAGCAGACACCCTAGCGGGGCCAACGTCCTGACTTTC	CASRHPSGANVLTF
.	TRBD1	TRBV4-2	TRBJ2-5	TGTGCCAGCAGCCAAACGACAGGGGCTGAGACCCAGTACTTC	CASSQTTGAETQYF
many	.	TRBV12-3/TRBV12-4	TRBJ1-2	TGTGCCAGCAGTTTTGTGAACTATGGCTACACCTTC	CASSFVNYGYTF
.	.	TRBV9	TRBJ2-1	TGTGCCAGCAGCGTAGGAGGGGGTCCTAGTTCCTACAATGAGCAGTTCTTC	CASSVGGGPSSYNEQFF
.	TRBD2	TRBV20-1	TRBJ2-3	TGCAGTGCTAGAGATTCGAGACTAGCGCCGAAGAGCACAGATACGCAGTATTTT	CSARDSRLAPKSTDTQYF
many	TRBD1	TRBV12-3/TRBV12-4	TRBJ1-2	TGTGCCAGCAGTTTACAGACAGGGGATGGCTACACCTTC	CASSLQTGDGYTF
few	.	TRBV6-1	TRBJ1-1	TGTGCCAGCAGTGAATATGGTTTCGGACGGGAGAACACTGAAGCTTTCTTT	CASSEYGFGRENTEAFF
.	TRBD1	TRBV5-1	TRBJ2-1	TGCGCCAGCAGCTTAACTCAGGGGGTCTATGAGCAGTTCTTC	CASSLTQGVYEQFF
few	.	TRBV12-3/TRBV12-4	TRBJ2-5	TGTGCCAGCAATCTGCGAGGAAAAGAGACCCAGTACTTC	CASNLRGKETQYF
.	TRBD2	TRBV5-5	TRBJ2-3	TGTGCCAGCAGCTTCGTAGCGGGGATCACAGATACGCAGTATTTT	CASSFVAGITDTQYF
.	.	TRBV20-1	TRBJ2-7	TGCAGTGCTAGGGAACTAACAGGGTTAGGCTACGAGCAGTACTTC	CSARELTGLGYEQYF
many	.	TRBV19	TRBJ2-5	TGTGCCAGTAGTATCCACTCGACAGAACAAGAGACCCAGTACTTC	CASSIHSTEQETQYF
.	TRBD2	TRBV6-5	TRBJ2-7	TGTGCCAGCAGTTACTCGGGACTAGCGGGAGAAGGGGTCTACGAGCAGTACTTC	CASSYSGLAGEGVYEQYF
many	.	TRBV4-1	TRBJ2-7	TGCGCCAGCAGCCCACGATCTACGAGCACCTACGAGCAGTACTTC	CASSPRSTSTYEQYF
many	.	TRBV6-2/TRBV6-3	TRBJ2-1	TGTGCCAGCACCTACGGGACTCGAAACTACAATGAGCAGTTCTTC	CASTYGTRNYNEQFF